The source of this T cell receptor beta chain is a study of T cell responses to AZD1222 COVID-19 vaccine. The table came from immunoSEQ multiplex PCR; TCRdb's copy has only in-frame clones and leaves some out. In the table there are some 99,000 clones, around nine tenths of which are singletons. Findings of the study overall: Females outnumbered males among donors, who were mostly white British; clonal diversity was possibly underestimated. Spike as a whole was targeted by vaccine-associated CD4 TCRs, dominant at 160-218 and 743-854.

The CDR3 runs to 14 residues. The J segment lost 5 bases and the V segment lost 5 bases, leaving 4 bases of the junction unmatched. Germline V CDR1 and CDR2: MDHEN, SYDVKM. Pooled in the analysis were second doses at about 4 or about 12 weeks. Of note for this clone: The antigen is unknown.

This sequence was found in an adult who received the AZD1222 COVID-19 vaccine. Here the sequenced sample was peripheral blood, taken 28 days after the second AZD1222 dose. V gene TRBV28 combines with J gene TRBJ2-2, with 8 nucleotides matching TRBD1. CDR3 loop: CASSRTGWTGELFF. The CDR3 DNA reads TGTGCCAGCAGTCGGACAGGGTGGACCGGGGAGCTGTTTTTT.